The sequence of this T cell receptor beta chain was determined in a study of blood T cells in healthy people across ages. In germline, CDR1 is DFQATT, CDR2 SNEGSKA (reference sequence). There are 14 residues in the CDR3. A sample-barcoded 5' primer and a J-beta primer mix were used in a second PCR of roughly 7 to 11 cycles. With 12 random nucleotides, a template-switch adaptor tagged each individual cDNA molecule. From the 5' RACE reads, TCRdb called clonotypes with MiXCR, one entry per CDR3 protein. The repertoire has 380,000 or so distinct CDR3 sequences, approximately 47% of them found once; the top ten carry 51%.

This receptor was taken from a man aged 60 to 69 in good health. The material sequenced was blood. The rearrangement links TRBV20-1 to TRBJ2-4; D unresolved. The DNA end is more similar to TRBJ2-7, so the J call may be wrong. CDR3 region: CSARDPRRSYEQYF. The DNA for the CDR3 is TGCAGTGCTAGAGATCCCAGGCGTTCCTACGAGCAGTACTTC.